Listed below are T cell receptor beta chains from one sample, sequenced in a study of CD8 T cells in Susac syndrome. MiXCR, applied by TCRdb to the immunoSEQ multiplex PCR reads, yields one record per CDR3 protein. Altogether 200,000 or so distinct CDR3 sequences are present, nearly 95% being singletons, with the ten largest covering 0.093%. Input material: CD4+ T cells from PBMCs. Receptors originate from a human donor with multiple sclerosis. CDR3s include the opening cysteine and the closing phenylalanine or tryptophan.

V gene,J gene,CDR3 length,CDR3 protein
TRBV20-1,TRBJ1-2,12,CSARVADYGYTF
TRBV5-6,TRBJ2-1,13,CASSSHRGYEQFF
TRBV20-1,TRBJ1-2,14,CSARDGGQIYGYTF
TRBV29-1,TRBJ1-2,11,CSVEGGLGYTF
TRBV20-1,TRBJ1-1,13,CSAPDRADTEAFF
TRBV15,TRBJ2-1,15,CATSRPTGAYNEQFF
TRBV5-1,TRBJ2-3,14,CASSLDPSTDTQYF
TRBV3-1,TRBJ1-2,14,CASSQEDRNYGYTF
TRBV24-1,TRBJ2-1,15,CATSAGTGIYNEQFF
TRBV6-1,TRBJ2-1,13,CASSGQDYNEQFF
TRBV6-6,TRBJ2-7,14,CASSYSTLSHEQYF
TRBV5-1,TRBJ1-2,13,CASRRTDTYGYTF
TRBV7-9,TRBJ2-3,15,CASSFSSPDTDTQYF
TRBV3-1,TRBJ1-3,14,CASSQLSSGNTIYF
TRBV30,TRBJ2-7,16,CAWTKPAMGGGYEQYF
TRBV6-6,TRBJ1-1,14,CASSYEGRNTEAFF
TRBV3-1,TRBJ2-4,14,CASGAGVAKNIQYF
TRBV3-1,TRBJ1-5,14,CASSQSNDNQPQHF
TRBV2,TRBJ1-5,13,CASRDSQDQPQHF
TRBV25-1,TRBJ1-5,15,CASSEGGNLNQPQHF
TRBV6-6,TRBJ2-7,14,CASTIIGQVGEQYF
TRBV20-1,TRBJ2-1,12,CSAIRGTNEQFF
TRBV7-2,TRBJ2-3,14,CASSLPGLGDTQYF
TRBV27,TRBJ2-5,15,CASTKGELGGGTQYF
TRBV4-1,TRBJ2-7,14,CASSQDGQAVEQYF
TRBV20-1,TRBJ1-1,13,CSARDHGFTEAFF
TRBV24-1,TRBJ2-6,17,CATSGPGISSGANVLTF